This TCR beta chain stems from a study of T cells in Graves' hyperthyroidism and ophthalmopathy (dated by TCRdb to the late 2010s). Study-wide context: Peripheral blood was collected at initial diagnosis, before any treatment. The roughly 99 discovery patients were divided at random into training and test sets in a 7:3 ratio. The paper reports TCR Vbeta CDR3 sequencing of roughly 140 peripheral blood samples: 43 ophthalmopathy, under 85 hyperthyroidism and approximately 17 progressor patients. A discovery cohort of about a hundred patients, about 40 with Graves' ophthalmopathy and approximately 55 with stable Graves' hyperthyroidism, was used to find distinguishing TCR V-J signatures. Once sampling was done, hyperthyroidism patients were given methimazole at a starting dose of 30 mg daily, whereas ophthalmopathy patients were given high-dose intravenous methylprednisolone. Prospective prediction of ophthalmopathy was tested in an independent validation cohort consisting of some 18 hyperthyroidism patients and approximately 16 patients who later progressed to ophthalmopathy. Thyroid tissue and blood T-cell repertoires from six Graves' hyperthyroidism patients were also compared in the study. Results the study describes overall, beyond this receptor: A model built on a 13 V-J signature distinguished ophthalmopathy from stable hyperthyroidism, reaching 87.88% sensitivity and about 81% specificity in cross-validation and 80%/75% in testing. No statistical method was used to fix the sample size in advance, and group allocation was not hidden from the investigators. Most expanded thyroid clonotypes (frequency above 0.001) were also detected in blood, a finding suggesting that blood repertoires may reflect thyroid immune responses. During validation, the model predicted progression to ophthalmopathy a median of around 6 months ahead of onset, with approximately 71% sensitivity and 72% to 80% specificity.

Comments on this clonotype: This receptor's antigen is unknown. Base quality data are lacking; no much larger clone is found one base away.

There are 14 amino acids in the CDR3, from cysteine to phenylalanine inclusive. This entry keeps only the CDR3 DNA: 42 bases, framed from base 1. V lost 4 bases and J lost 3 bases; the stretch between them is 12 bases long. CDR1 and CDR2 are drawn from the germline V gene: SGDLS, YYNGEE. A patient counted as having stable Graves' hyperthyroidism if no progression to ophthalmopathy occurred over 18 months of follow-up. The hyperthyroidism patients were between 18 and 65 years old and newly diagnosed, with a disease duration of less than 2 months. The study excluded patients with uncontrolled infections, other autoimmune diseases, pregnancy or lactation. Clinical symptoms, serum thyroxine and TRAb, thyroid ultrasound, and orbital computed tomography formed the basis for the diagnoses. PBMCs were separated from under 12 ml of fresh peripheral blood using Ficoll-Paque density gradient centrifugation. Trizol reagent was used to extract total RNA, and RNA quality was then checked on an Agilent 2100 Bioanalyzer.

TCR beta CDR3 regions were amplified from RNA transcripts. The TCR CDR3 was subjected to a first round of RT-PCR using the HTBI primer set and the Qiagen OneStep RT-PCR kit. The libraries were constructed in a second round of multiplex PCR and then size-selected and purified. Libraries were sequenced paired-end with 100 bp reads on an Illumina HiSeq2000. The published analysis was carried out like this. SOAPnuke was used to process the raw data, throwing out any read that contained adapters or uncalled bases, had a mean Phred below 15, or lacked an exact constant-primer or identifier match. High-quality paired reads were merged with COPE v1.2.5, and unique nucleotide sequences were defined as clonotypes. Clonotypes were aligned to IMGT TRBV, TRBD and TRBJ reference segments using MiTCR v1.1. The analysis included only V-J combinations with a frequency above 0.0001, which together covered 99% to 99.2% of the repertoires. A TCS score was defined as the ratio between F50 (clonal expansion) and ExV (chaos), using BLOSUM62-based TCRdist between CDR3 peptides within each V-J. Welch's t-statistics and random forest reduced around 520 V-J features to roughly 13, which were used in a naive Bayes classifier (R e1071). In-frame beta chains were kept once TCRdb had trimmed the public reads at Q25 with fastp and called clones with MiXCR. When rows share a CDR3 protein, they turn into one entry using the most common DNA and genes. TCRdb's processing, not the authors' own work, is the source of the V and J calls. For this sample there are around 300,000 distinct CDR3 sequences; around 13% appear just once. The leading ten clones occupy about 22% of the sample.

The TCR originated in a woman aged 25-40 years with Graves' hyperthyroidism. Sequencing was carried out using blood. The rearranged segments are TRBV9 and TRBJ2-3; the D gene cannot be named for sure. This receptor carries the CDR3 CASSQKPRTDTQYF. Here is the DNA: TGTGCCAGCAGCCAAAAACCTCGGACAGATACGCAGTATTTT.